This TCR beta chain emerged from a study of cytomegalovirus exposure and HLA in healthy donors. Study-wide context: Early released data comprised approximately 85 million unique TCRs from HLA-typed donors. Study outcomes and limitations: Productive status was seen about 87% or about 30% of the time for most TCR beta V segments in an earlier analysis. The Asian-associated ancestry cluster reportedly had fewer N-insertions than the approximately 700-donor mean in a later analysis.

Germline V lookup: CDR1 MNHEY, CDR2 SVGAGI. V lost 4 bases and J lost 6; bases outside the gene matches: 11. This CDR3 is 16 amino acids long. The PCR was carried out with 60 Vbeta primers and 13 Jbeta primers. Repertoires were generated with immunoSEQ multiplex PCR, while TCRdb's copy carries only in-frame clones and drops some. The data contain under 150,000 clones, about 68% of them seen just once; the ten biggest clones take up 9.5%. In regard to this clone: The antigen remains undetermined.

The receptor was derived from a woman aged 40 to 55 in good health and CMV-seropositive. The genes are TRBV6-5 and TRBJ2-1; 8 bases are shared with TRBD2. The sample comprised PBMCs. CDR3 coding DNA: TGTGCCAGCAGTTCGGGGGGGACTAGGGTTACCAATGAGCAGTTCTTC. Residues: CASSSGGTRVTNEQFF.